The following is a T cell receptor (beta chain) sequence with its context. Its antigen is still unknown. Time point given: persistent/refractory GD, antithyroid drugs over 5 years with positive TRAb. PBMCs were the source of the RNA used for TCR sequencing. Recruitment took place at an endocrinology department in Xi'an, China. As collected, the peripheral blood samples measured roughly 8.6 milliliters each and went into EDTA tubes. V was clipped by 0 bases and J by 5 bases, with 10 bases between them. Germline V lookup: CDR1 SGHTA, CDR2 FQGTGA. This CDR3 region has 14 residues. The sample is drawn from a study of regulatory T cells in long-lasting Graves disease. Study as a whole: Persistent Graves' disease denoted over 5 years of antithyroid drugs plus positive TSH receptor antibodies.

Library construction for TCR beta used iRepertoire HTBI primers and Arm-PCR of CDR3 regions. MiXCR was run by TCRdb on the multiplex PCR reads, yielding one entry per CDR3 protein. The data show 450,000 or so distinct CDR3 sequences, under 25% seen once. Findings and limits, study-wide: Persistent patients had more shared public clonotypes (about 2,700) than new patients (roughly 970).

The chain has TRBV7-3 and TRBJ1-2; no clear D gene. The sequence was obtained from a female donor with Graves disease. Sequenced material: peripheral blood mononuclear cells (PBMCs), taken when the disease was refractory, from a patient treated with antithyroid drugs. The CDR3 DNA is TGTGCCAGCAGCTTAACTCCCCCTTTGTATGGCTACACCTTC. This gives the protein CASSLTPPLYGYTF. Filled out from reference TRBV7-3 and TRBJ1-2, the complete variable domain reads GAGVSQTPSNKVTEKGKYVELRCDPISGHTALYWYRQSLGQGPEFLIYFQGTGAADDSGLPNDRFFAVRPEGSVSTLKIQRTERGDSAVYLCASSLTPPLYGYTFGSGTRLTVV.